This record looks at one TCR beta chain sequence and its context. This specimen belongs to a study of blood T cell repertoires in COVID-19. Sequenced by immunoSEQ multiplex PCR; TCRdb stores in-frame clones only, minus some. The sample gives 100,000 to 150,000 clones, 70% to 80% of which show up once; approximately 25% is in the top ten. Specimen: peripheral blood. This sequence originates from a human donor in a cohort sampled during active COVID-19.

The CDR3 DNA follows: TGTGCCAGCAGCGCGATTGTTGGAGCTGAAGCTTTCTTT. Translated: CASSAIVGAEAFF. This rearrangement joins TRBV5-5 to TRBJ1-1; D is unresolved. Trimming stripped 4 bases from V and 6 bases from J, with 13 bases between. Germline V CDR1 and CDR2: SGHKS, YYEKEE (reference sequence). The CDR3 consists of 13 residues.